This T cell receptor (beta chain) was profiled in a study of technical replicates of blood from a few donors. The CDR3 totals 12 residues. The germline V gene has CDR1 MNHNS and CDR2 SASEGT. Trimming pared 3 bases from V and 3 bases from J, leaving 5 bases between. This clone was detected once. Assay: immunoSEQ multiplex PCR; the TCRdb copy retains only in-frame clones and omits some. In the table there are approximately 99,000 clones, 95% of which are singletons. The material sequenced was T cells isolated from PBMCs. This chain uses TRBV6-1 with TRBJ1-2; the D is unclear. The sequence was obtained from a human donor in good health. CDR3 protein: CASSDRDYGYTF. Written as DNA, the CDR3 is TGTGCCAGCAGTGACCGGGACTATGGCTACACCTTC.